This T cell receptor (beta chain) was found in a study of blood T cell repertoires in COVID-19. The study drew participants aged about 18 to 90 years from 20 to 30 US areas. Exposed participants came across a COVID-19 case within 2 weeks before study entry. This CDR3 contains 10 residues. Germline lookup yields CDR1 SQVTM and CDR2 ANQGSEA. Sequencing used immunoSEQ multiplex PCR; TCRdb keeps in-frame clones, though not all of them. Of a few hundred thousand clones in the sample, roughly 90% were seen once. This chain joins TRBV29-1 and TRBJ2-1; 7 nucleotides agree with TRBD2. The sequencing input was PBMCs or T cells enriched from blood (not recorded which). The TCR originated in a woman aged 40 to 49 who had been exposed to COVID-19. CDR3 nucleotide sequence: TGCGTAGCGGGCAACAATGAGCAGTTCTTC. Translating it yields CVAGNNEQFF.